This T cell receptor (beta chain) was captured by sequencing in a study of blood T cells in healthy people across ages. Study findings and constraints: The donors' CMV status was not determined, possibly confounding changes in expanded clonotypes.

Germline CDR1 SGHAT, CDR2 FQNNGV. The CDR3 spans 14 residues. V was shortened by 1 base and J by 5 bases, with 8 bases between the two germline ends. Alongside a J-beta primer mix, a sample-barcoded 5' primer served in a second PCR lasting roughly 6 to 12 cycles. Sequencing yielded, for each sample, at least 3 million paired-end reads carrying CDR3. TCRdb independently ran MiXCR on the 5' RACE reads; one entry per CDR3 protein. This table holds about 1,500,000 distinct CDR3 sequences, approximately 38% found once. Caucasian individuals from Russia who were healthy and aged about 6 to 90 acted as donors. Isolated per sample were at least 6.5 million PBMCs. There are a few counts of this clonotype. Its antigen remains unknown.

Sequenced sample: blood. The chain recombines TRBV11-2 with TRBJ1-4; D is unresolved. This receptor was identified in a woman in her late teens or twenties in good health. The CDR3 nucleotides are TGTGCCAGCAGCTTAGGGGCGGGGAATGAAAAACTGTTTTTT. It specifies CASSLGAGNEKLFF. The full variable domain, its missing parts supplied by reference TRBV11-2 and TRBJ1-4, is EAGVAQSPRYKIIEKRQSVAFWCNPISGHATLYWYQQILGQGPKLLIQFQNNGVVDDSQLPKDRFSAERLKGVDSTLKIQPAKLEDSAVYLCASSLGAGNEKLFFGSGTQLSVL.